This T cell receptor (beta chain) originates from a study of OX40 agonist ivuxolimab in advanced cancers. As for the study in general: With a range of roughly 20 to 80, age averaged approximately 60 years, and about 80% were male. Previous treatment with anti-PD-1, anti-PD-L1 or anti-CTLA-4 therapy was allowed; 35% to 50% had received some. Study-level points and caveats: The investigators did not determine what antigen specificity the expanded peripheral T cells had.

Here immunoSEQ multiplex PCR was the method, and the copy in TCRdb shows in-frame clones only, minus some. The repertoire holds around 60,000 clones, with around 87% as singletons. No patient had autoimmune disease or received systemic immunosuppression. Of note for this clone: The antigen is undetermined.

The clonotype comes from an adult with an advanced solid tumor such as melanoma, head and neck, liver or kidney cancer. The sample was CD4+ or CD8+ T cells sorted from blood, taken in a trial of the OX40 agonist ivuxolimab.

The CDR3 loop reads CASSFFSGSVYNEQFF. The CDR3 DNA reads as TGTGCCAGCAGCTTCTTTAGCGGGAGTGTCTACAATGAGCAGTTCTTC. This chain connects TRBV7-3 to TRBJ2-1; 9 bases line up with TRBD2. Trimming cost V 3 bases and J 3 bases; bases outside gene matches: 6. The CDR3 has 16 residues. Per the germline V gene, CDR1 is SGHTA and CDR2 is FQGTGA.